This T cell receptor beta chain was found in a study of CD8+CD57+ T cells in acquired aplastic anemia. Study-wide context: Yields of DNA that came from sorted CD4+ and CD8+ cells averaged about 2.9 ug. The average read count for CD4+ cells in healthy donors was some 11 million. The study, taken as a whole, reports: Fewer than 30 shared CD8+ CDR3s appeared highly expressed within patients' immunodominant clones.

Germline lookup yields CDR1 SGHRS and CDR2 YFSETQ. The CDR3 contains 15 residues. In the case of this clonotype: Antigen: not known. A read error may account for a junction end that differs from germline.

Genomic DNA served as template for TCR beta VDJ and CDR3 profiling. TCRdb re-analysed the reads in MiXCR, keeping a single row per CDR3 protein. The repertoire holds some 410,000 distinct CDR3 sequences, about 70% seen once, with more than 3.5% in the top ten. The origin of this receptor is a human donor in good health, serving as a control. The sequencing sample was made of sorted CD4+, CD8+, or CD8+CD57+ T cells (not recorded which) from PBMCs. The V gene is TRBV5-1, the J gene TRBJ2-1, with D perhaps given as TRBD1 or TRBD2 (6 bases each). CDR3 sequence: CASSLGGAGYNEQLF. DNA of the CDR3: TGTGCCAGCAGCTTGGGGGGCGCGGGCTACAATGAGCAGCTCTTC.